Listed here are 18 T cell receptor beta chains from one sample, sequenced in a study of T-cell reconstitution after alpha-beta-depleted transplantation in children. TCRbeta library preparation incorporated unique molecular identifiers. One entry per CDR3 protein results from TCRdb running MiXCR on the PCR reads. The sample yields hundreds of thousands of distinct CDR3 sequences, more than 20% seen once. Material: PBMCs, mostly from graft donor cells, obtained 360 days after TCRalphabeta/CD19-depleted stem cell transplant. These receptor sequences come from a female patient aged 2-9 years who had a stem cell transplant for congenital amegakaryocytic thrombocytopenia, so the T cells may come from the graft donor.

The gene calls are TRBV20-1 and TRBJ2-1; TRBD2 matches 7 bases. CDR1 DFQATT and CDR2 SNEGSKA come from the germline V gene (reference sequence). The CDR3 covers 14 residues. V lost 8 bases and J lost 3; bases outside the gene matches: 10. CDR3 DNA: TGCAGTTTCAATAGCGGGCGAAACTACAATGAGCAGTTCTTC. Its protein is CSFNSGRNYNEQFF.

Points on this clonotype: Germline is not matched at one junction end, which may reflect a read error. CDR3 amino acids: CASRDLGGVTYEQCF. CDR3 bases: TGTGCCAGCAGAGATCTGGGGGGTGTAACCTACGAGCAGTGCTTC. J is TRBJ2-7 and V is TRBV27; a possible D gene is TRBD2 (6 bases). Per the germline V gene, CDR1 is MNHEY and CDR2 is SMNVEV (reference sequence). CDR3 length: 15 amino acids.

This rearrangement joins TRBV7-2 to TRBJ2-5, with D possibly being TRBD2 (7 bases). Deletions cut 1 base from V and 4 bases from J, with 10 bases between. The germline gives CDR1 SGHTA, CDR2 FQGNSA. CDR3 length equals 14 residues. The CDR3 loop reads CASSLVGGGETQYF. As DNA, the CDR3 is TGTGCCAGCAGCTTAGTAGGGGGGGGAGAGACCCAGTACTTC.

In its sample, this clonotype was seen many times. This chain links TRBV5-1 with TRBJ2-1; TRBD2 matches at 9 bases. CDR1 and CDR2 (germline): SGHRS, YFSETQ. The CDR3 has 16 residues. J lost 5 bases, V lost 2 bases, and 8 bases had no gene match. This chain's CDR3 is CASSFVAGAAHNEQFF. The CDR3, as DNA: TGCGCCAGCAGCTTCGTAGCGGGAGCAGCTCACAATGAGCAGTTCTTC.

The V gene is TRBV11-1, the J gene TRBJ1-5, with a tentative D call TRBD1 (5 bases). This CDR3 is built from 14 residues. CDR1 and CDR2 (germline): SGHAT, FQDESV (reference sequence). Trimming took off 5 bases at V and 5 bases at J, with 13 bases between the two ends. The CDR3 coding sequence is TGTGCCAGCAGCCCACGACAGCTGGATCAGCCCCAGCATTTT. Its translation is CASSPRQLDQPQHF.

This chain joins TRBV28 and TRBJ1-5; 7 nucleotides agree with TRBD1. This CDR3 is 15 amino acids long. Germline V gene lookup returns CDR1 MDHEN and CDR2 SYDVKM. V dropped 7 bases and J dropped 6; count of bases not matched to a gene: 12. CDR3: CASTLRFQGVQPQHF. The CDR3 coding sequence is TGTGCCAGCACACTGAGATTTCAGGGGGTTCAGCCCCAGCATTTT.

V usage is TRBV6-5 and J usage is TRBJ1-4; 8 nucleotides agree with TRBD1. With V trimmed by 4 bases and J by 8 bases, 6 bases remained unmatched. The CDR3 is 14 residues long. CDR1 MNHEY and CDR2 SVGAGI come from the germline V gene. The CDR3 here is CASSSSGGWEKLFF. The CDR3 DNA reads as TGTGCCAGCAGTTCTTCAGGGGGCTGGGAAAAACTGTTTTTT.

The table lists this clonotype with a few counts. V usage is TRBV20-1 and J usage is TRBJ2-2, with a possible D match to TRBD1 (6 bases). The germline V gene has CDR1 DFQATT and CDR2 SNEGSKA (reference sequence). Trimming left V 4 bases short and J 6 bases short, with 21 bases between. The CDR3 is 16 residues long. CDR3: CSANTAQGFGPGELFF. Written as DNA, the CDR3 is TGCAGTGCTAACACGGCCCAGGGGTTTGGACCCGGGGAGCTGTTTTTT.

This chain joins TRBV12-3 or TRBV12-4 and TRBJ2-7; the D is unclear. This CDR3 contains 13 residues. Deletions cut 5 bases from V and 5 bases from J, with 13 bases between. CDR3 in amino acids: CASSSRAVNEQYF. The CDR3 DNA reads TGTGCCAGCAGTAGCAGAGCAGTAAACGAGCAGTACTTC.

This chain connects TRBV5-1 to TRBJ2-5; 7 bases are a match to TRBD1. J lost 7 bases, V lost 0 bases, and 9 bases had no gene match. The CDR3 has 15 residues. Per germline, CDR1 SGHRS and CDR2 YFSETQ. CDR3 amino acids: CASSLGRTGDGTQYF. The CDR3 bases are TGCGCCAGCAGCTTGGGTCGGACAGGAGACGGGACCCAGTACTTC.

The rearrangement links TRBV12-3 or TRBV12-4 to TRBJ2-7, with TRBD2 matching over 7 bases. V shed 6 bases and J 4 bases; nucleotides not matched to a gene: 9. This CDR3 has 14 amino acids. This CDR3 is CASSRDPGGYEQYF. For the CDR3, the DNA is TGTGCCAGCAGCCGGGACCCCGGGGGGTACGAGCAGTACTTC.

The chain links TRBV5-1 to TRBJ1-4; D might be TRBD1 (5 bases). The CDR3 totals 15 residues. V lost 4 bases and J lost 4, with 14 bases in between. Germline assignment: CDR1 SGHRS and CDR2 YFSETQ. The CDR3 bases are TGCGCCAGCAGCGTCGATGGGACGGGTAATGAAAAACTGTTTTTT. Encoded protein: CASSVDGTGNEKLFF.

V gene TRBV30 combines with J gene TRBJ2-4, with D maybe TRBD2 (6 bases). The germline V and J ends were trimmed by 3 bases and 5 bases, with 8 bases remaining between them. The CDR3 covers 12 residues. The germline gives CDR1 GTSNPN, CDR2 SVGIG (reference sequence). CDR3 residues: CAWRTGENIQYF. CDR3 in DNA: TGTGCCTGGAGGACGGGGGAAAACATTCAGTACTTC.

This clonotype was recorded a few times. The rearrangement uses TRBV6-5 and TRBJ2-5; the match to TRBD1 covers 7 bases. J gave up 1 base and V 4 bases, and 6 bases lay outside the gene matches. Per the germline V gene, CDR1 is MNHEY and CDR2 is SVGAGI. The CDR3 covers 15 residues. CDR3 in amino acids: CASSSPRGRQETQYF. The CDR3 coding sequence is TGTGCCAGCAGTTCACCAAGGGGGCGCCAAGAGACCCAGTACTTC.

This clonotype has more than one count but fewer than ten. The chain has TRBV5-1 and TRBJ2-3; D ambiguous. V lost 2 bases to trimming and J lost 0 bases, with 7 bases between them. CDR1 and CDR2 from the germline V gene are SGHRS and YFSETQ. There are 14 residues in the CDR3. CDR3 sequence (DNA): TGCGCCAGCAGCTTTACGGGTAGCACAGATACGCAGTATTTT. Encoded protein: CASSFTGSTDTQYF.

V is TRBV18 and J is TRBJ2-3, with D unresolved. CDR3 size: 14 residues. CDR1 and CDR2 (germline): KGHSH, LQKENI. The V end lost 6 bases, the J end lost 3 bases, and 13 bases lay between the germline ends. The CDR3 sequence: CASSTAVLTDTQYF. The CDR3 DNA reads TGTGCCAGCTCGACTGCGGTTTTGACAGATACGCAGTATTTT.

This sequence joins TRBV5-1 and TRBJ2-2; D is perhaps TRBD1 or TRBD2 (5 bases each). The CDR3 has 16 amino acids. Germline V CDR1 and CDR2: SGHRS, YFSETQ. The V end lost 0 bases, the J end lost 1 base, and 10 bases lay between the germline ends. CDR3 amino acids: CASSLAGGGNTGELFF. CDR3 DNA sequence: TGCGCCAGCAGCTTGGCCGGTGGGGGGAACACCGGGGAGCTGTTTTTT.

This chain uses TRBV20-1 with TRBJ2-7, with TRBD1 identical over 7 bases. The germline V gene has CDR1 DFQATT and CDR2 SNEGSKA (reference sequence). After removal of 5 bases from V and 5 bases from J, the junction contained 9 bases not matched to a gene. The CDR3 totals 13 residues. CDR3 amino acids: CSASRQGEDEQYF. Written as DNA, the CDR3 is TGCAGTGCTTCCAGACAGGGAGAGGACGAGCAGTACTTC.